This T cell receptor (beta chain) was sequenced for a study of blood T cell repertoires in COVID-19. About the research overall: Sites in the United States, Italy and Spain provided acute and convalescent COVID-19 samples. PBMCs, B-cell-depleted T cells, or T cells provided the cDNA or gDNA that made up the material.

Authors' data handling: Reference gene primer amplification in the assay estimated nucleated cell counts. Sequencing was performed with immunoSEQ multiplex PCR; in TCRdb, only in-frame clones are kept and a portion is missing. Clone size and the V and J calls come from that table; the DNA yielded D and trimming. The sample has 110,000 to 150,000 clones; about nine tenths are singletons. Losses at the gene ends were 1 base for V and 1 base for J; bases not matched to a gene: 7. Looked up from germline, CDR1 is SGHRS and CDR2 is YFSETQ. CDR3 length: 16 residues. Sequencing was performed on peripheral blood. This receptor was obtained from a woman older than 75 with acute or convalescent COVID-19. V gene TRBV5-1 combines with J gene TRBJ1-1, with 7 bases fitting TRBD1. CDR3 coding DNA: TGCGCCAGCAGCTTGACACGACAGGGTTCGAACACTGAAGCTTTCTTT. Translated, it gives CASSLTRQGSNTEAFF.